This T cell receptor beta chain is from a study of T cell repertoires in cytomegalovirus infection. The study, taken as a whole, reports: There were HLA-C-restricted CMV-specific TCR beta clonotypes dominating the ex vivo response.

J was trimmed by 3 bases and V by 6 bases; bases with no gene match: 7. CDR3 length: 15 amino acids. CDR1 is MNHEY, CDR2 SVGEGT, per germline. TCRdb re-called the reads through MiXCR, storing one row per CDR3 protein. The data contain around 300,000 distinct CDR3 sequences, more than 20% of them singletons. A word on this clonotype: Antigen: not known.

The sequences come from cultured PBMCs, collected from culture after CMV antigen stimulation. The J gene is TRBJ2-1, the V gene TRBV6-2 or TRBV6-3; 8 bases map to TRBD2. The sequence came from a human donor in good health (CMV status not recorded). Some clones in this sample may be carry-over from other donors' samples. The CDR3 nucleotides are TGTGCCAGCAGCTCGGGGGGGTGGTACTACAATGAGCAGTTCTTC. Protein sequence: CASSSGGWYYNEQFF.